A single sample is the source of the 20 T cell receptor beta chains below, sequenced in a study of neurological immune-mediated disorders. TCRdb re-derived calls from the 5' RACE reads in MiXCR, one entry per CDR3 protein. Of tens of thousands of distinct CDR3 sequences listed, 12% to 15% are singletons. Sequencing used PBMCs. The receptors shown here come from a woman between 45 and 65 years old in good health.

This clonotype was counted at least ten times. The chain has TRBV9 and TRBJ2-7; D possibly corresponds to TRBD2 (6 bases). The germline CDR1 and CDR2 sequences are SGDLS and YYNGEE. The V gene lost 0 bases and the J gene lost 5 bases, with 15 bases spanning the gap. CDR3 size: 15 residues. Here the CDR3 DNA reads TGTGCCAGCAGCGTAGAGCCGGGAGCACTTAACGAGCAGTACTTC. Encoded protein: CASSVEPGALNEQYF.

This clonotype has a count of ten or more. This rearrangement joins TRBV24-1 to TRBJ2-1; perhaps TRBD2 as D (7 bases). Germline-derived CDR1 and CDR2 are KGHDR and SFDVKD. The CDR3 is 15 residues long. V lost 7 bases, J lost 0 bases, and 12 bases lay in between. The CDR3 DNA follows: TGTGCCACCAGCGGGGGGCCAAGCTCCTACAATGAGCAGTTCTTC. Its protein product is CATSGGPSSYNEQFF.

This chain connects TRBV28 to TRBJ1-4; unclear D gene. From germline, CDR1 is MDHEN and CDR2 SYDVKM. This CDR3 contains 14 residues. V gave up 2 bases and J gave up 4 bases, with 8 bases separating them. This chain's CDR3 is CASSLTGRNEKLFF. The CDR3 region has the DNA TGTGCCAGCAGTTTAACGGGCCGTAATGAAAAACTGTTTTTT. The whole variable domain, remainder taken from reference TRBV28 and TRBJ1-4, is DVKVTQSSRYLVKRTGEKVFLECVQDMDHENMFWYRQDPGLGLRLIYFSYDVKMKEKGDIPEGYSVSREKKERFSLILESASTNQTSMYLCASSLTGRNEKLFFGSGTQLSVL.

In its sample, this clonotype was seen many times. The CDR3 coding sequence is TGTGCCAGCAGTTCGGACTACCGACGCTACGAGCAGTACTTC. It encodes CASSSDYRRYEQYF. The chain carries TRBV25-1 and TRBJ2-7, with a weak D call TRBD2 (6 bases). The CDR3 length is 14 residues. Trimming removed 5 bases from V and 3 bases from J, with 14 bases in between. CDR1 MGHDK and CDR2 SYGVNS come from the germline V gene.

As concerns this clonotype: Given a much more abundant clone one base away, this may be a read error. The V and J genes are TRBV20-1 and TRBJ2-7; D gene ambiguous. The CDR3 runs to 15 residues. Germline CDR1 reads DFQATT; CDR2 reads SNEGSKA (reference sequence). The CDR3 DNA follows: TGCAGTGCTAGATTAAAAGCGCTTACTTCCTACGAGCAGCACTTC. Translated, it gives CSARLKALTSYEQHF.

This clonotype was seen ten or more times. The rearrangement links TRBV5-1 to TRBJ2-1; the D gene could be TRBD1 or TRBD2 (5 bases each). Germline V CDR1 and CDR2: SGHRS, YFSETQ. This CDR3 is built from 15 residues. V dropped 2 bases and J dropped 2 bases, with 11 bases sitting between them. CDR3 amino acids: CASSFGTSTYNEQFF. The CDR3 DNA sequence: TGCGCCAGCAGCTTCGGGACGAGTACCTACAATGAGCAGTTCTTC. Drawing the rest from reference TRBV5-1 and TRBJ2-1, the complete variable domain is KAGVTQTPRYLIKTRGQQVTLSCSPISGHRSVSWYQQTPGQGLQFLFEYFSETQRNKGNFPGRFSGRQFSNSRSEMNVSTLELGDSALYLCASSFGTSTYNEQFFGPGTRLTVL.

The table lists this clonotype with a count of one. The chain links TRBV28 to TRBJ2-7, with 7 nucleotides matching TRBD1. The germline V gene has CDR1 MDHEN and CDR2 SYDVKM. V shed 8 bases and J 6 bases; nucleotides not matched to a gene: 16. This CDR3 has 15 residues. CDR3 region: CASSSPGQSSREQYF. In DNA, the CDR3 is TGTGCCAGCTCTTCTCCGGGACAGTCTTCGCGCGAGCAGTACTTC.

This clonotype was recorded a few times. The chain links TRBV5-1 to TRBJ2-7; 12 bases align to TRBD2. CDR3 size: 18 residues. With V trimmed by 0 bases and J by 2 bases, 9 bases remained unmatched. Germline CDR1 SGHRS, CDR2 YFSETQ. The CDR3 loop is CASSLDLAGGPWAYEQYF. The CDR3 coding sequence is TGCGCCAGCAGCTTGGACCTAGCGGGAGGGCCTTGGGCCTACGAGCAGTACTTC.

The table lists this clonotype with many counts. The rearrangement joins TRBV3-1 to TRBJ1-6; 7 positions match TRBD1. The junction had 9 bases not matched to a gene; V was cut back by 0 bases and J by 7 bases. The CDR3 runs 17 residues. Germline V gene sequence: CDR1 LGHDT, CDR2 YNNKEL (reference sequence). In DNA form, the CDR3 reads TGTGCCAGCAGCCAAGAAAGGGGGGCAGGGGGGAATTCACCCCTCCACTTT. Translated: CASSQERGAGGNSPLHF.

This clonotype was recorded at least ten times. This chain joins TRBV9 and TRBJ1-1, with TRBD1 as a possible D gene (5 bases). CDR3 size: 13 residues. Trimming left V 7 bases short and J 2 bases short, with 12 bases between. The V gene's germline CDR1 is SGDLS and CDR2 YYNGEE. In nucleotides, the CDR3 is TGTGCCAGCCAAGACAGTATAAACACTGAAGCTTTCTTT. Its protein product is CASQDSINTEAFF.

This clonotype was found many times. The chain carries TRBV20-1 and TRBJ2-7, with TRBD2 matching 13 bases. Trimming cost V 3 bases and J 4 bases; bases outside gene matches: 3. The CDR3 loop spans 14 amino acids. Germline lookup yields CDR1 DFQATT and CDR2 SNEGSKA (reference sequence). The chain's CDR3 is CSARPGLAGYEQYF. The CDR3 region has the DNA TGCAGTGCTAGGCCGGGACTAGCGGGGTACGAGCAGTACTTC.

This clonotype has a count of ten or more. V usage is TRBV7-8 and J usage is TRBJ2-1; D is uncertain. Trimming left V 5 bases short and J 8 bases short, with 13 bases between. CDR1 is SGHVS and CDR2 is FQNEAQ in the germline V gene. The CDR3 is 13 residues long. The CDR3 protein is CASSPPRDDEQFF. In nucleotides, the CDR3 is TGTGCCAGCAGCCCACCTAGGGATGATGAGCAGTTCTTC.

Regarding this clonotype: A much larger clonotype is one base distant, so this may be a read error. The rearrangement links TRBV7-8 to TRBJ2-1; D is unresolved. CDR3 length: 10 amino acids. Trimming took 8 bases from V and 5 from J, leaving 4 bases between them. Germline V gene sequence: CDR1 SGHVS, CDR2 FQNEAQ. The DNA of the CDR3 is TGTGCCAGCGTGAACAATGAGCAGTTCTTC. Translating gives CASVNNEQFF.

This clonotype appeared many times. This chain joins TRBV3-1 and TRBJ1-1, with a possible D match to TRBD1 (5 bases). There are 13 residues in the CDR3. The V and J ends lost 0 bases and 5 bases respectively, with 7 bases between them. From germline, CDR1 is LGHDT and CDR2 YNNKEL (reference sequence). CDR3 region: CASSQEKGTEAFF. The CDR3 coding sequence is TGTGCCAGCAGCCAAGAGAAGGGGACTGAAGCTTTCTTT.

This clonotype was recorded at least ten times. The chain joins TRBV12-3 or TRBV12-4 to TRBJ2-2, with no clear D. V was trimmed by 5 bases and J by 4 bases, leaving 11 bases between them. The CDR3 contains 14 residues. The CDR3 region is CASSPASFTGELFF. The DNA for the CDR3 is TGTGCCAGCAGTCCCGCCTCGTTCACCGGGGAGCTGTTTTTT.

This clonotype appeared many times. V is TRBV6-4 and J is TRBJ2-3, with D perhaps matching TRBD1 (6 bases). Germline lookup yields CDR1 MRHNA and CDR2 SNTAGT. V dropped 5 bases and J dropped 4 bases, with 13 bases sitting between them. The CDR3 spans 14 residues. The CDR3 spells CASSPLGAADTQYF. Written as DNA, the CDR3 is TGTGCCAGCAGTCCGTTGGGGGCAGCAGATACGCAGTATTTT.

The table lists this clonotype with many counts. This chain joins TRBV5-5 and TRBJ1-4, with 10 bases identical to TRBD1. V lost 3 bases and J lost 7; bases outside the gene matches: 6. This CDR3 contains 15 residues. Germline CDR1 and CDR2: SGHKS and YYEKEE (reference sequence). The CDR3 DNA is TGTGCCAGCAGCTCTGGGACAGGGGATAGTGAAAAACTGTTTTTT. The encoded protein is CASSSGTGDSEKLFF.

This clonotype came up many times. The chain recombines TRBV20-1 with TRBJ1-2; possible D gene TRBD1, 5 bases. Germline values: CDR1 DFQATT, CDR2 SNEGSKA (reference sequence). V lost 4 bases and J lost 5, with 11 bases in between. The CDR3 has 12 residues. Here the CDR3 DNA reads TGCAGTGCTAAGGGGACCCCTTATGGCTACACCTTC. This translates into CSAKGTPYGYTF.

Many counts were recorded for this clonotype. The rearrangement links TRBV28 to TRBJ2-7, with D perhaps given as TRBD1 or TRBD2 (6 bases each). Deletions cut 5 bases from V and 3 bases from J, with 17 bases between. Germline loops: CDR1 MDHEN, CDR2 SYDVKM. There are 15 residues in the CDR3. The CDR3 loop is CASSQIGGTSYEQYF. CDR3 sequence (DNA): TGTGCCAGCAGTCAGATAGGGGGGACAAGCTACGAGCAGTACTTC.

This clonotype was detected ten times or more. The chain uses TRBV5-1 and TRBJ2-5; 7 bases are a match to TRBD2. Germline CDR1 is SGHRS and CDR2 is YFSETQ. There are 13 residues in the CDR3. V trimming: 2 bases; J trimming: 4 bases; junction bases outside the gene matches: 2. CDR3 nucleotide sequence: TGCGCCAGCAGCTTCACGGGGGGAGAGACCCAGTACTTC. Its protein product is CASSFTGGETQYF.